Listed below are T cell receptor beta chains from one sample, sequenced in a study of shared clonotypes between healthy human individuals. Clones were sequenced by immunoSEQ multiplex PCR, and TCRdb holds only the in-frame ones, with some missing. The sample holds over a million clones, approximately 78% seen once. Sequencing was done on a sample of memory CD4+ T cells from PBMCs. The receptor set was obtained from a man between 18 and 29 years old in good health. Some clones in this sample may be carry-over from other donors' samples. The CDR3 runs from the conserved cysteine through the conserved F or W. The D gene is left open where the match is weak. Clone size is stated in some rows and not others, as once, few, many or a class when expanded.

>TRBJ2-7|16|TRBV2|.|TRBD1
TGTGCCAGCAGCGCTGGCCGAGGGGGCCGACCGACCGAGCAGTACTTC
CASSAGRGGRPTEQYF
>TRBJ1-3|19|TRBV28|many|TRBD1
TGTGCCAGCAGTTCACCCCTACGGGACAGGGGAAGCTCTGGAAACACCATATATTTT
CASSSPLRDRGSSGNTIYF
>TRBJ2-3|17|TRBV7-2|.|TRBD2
TGTGCCAGCAGCTTAGCGCTTCCCCTAGCGGGAGATGATACGCAGTATTTT
CASSLALPLAGDDTQYF
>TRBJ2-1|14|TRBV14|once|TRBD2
TGTGCCAGCAGCGGGACTAGCCGAATCAATGAGCAGTTCTTC
CASSGTSRINEQFF
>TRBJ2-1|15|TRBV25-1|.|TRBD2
TGTGCCAGCAGTGAAACTAGCGGGGATGCCCCGGAGCAGTTCTTC
CASSETSGDAPEQFF
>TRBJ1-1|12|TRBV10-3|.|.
TGTGCCATCTCAGGGGCGAACACTGAAGCTTTCTTT
CAISGANTEAFF
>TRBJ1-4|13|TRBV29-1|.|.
TGCAGCGTCGGTGAGGGGGTAAATGAAAAACTGTTTTTT
CSVGEGVNEKLFF
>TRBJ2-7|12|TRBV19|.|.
TGTGCCAGTAGTCCGCGTAGGGACGAGCAGTACTTC
CASSPRRDEQYF
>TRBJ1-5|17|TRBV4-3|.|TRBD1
TGCGCCAGCAGCCAAGATCGTCTCCGGGACAGTAATCAGCCCCAGCATTTT
CASSQDRLRDSNQPQHF
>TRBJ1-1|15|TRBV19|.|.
TGTGCCAGTAGTATAGGAGGGGTACGAGTGGCTGAAGCTTTCTTT
CASSIGGVRVAEAFF
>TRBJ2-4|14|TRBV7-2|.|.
TGTGCCAGCAGCTTAGGGGGGACGGTCGACATTCAGTACTTC
CASSLGGTVDIQYF
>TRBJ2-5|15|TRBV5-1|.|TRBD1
TGCGCCAGCAGCTTGGGCAGGGGGCTGTCTGAGACCCAGTACTTC
CASSLGRGLSETQYF
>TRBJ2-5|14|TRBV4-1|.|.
TGCGCCAGCAGCCAAGTGGGGGCTGGGGAGACCCAGTACTTC
CASSQVGAGETQYF
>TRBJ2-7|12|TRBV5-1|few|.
TGCGCCAGCAGCTTCGGACTTTACGAGCAGTACTTC
CASSFGLYEQYF